A selection of T cell receptor beta chains follows, all from one sample in a study of CD8 T cells in ankylosing spondylitis. TCRdb passed the 5' RACE reads through MiXCR, listing each CDR3 protein once. The table includes 500,000 to 650,000 distinct CDR3 sequences, roughly 5% detected once. Sequenced: blood, either unsorted or a sorted T cell fraction (not recorded which). The receptors were gathered from a male donor with ankylosing spondylitis. Both conserved end residues are part of each CDR3.

TRBJ2-1 TRBV7-3 CASSLIAAGGGSLEQFF
TRBJ2-1 TRBV6-2/TRBV6-3 CASSYPGLAGKGEQFF
TRBJ1-1 TRBV7-2 CASSSWGRRRTEAFF
TRBJ2-1 TRBV7-2 CASSLRGGIGEQFF
TRBJ2-2 TRBV4-3 CASSQEASTSVYSNTGELFF
TRBJ2-5 TRBV2 CASSPGTGPGETQYF
TRBJ2-2 TRBV20-1 CCASRTGQVDTGELFF
TRBJ1-1 TRBV7-2 CASSRFGTEAFF
TRBJ2-5 TRBV12-3/TRBV12-4 CASSLPRETQYF
TRBJ2-5 TRBV7-2 CASSRRQGRGETQYF
TRBJ2-1 TRBV5-1 CASSSLGGNEQFF
TRBJ1-5 TRBV12-3/TRBV12-4 CASGVTGGNQPQHF
TRBJ1-2 TRBV11-1 CASTLTSDYGYTF
TRBJ2-1 TRBV15 CATSRDDQAYNEQFF
TRBJ2-5 TRBV5-1 CASSLGSSGLETQYF
TRBJ2-3 TRBV20-1 CSARERGDTQYF
TRBJ2-7 TRBV29-1 CSVGGSSDEQYF
TRBJ2-7 TRBV4-3 CASSQGGRYEQYF
TRBJ2-1 TRBV7-2 CASRMRVDDEQFF
TRBJ2-3 TRBV10-3 CAISGTGQGLSDTQYF
TRBJ2-1 TRBV5-1 CASSLVEALGEQFF
TRBJ2-2 TRBV5-1 CASSFAGDPVGELFF
TRBJ1-6 TRBV28 CASRPIWQGNSPLHF
TRBJ1-2 TRBV3-1 CASSARDYGYTF
TRBJ2-5 TRBV19 CASSIGTVGETQYF
TRBJ2-1 TRBV5-1 CASSFGQGGAEQFF
TRBJ2-7 TRBV15 CATSRDGPNYEQYF
TRBJ2-1 TRBV7-9 CASSHPVGYNEQFF
TRBJ1-2 TRBV12-5 CASGWGRRLYGYTF
TRBJ2-5 TRBV7-9 CASSPWQETQYF
TRBJ2-5 TRBV5-1 CASKPPRIETQYF
TRBJ1-6 TRBV7-2 CASSLRQAAGSPLHF
TRBJ2-7 TRBV10-3 CAIRESPYEQYF
TRBJ1-1 TRBV7-8 CASSQTNTEAFF
TRBJ1-2 TRBV20-1 CSANSAYGYTF
TRBJ2-1 TRBV5-1 CASSLAIGDNEQFF